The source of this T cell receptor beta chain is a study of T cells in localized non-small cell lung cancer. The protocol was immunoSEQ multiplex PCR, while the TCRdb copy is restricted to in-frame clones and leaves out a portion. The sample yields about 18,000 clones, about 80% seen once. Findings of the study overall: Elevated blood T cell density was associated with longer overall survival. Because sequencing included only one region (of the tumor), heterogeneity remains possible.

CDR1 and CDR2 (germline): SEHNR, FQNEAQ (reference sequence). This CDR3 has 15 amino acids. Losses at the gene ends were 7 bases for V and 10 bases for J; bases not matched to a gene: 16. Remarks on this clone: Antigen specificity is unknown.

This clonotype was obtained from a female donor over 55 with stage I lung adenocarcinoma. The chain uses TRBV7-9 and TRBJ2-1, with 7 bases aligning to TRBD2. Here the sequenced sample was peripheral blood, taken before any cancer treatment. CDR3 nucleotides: TGTGCCAGCAACACCTTGGGGGGGGTATCGAGAGAGCAGTTCTTC. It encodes CASNTLGGVSREQFF.